This TCR beta chain was obtained from a study of cytomegalovirus exposure and HLA in healthy donors. Study results and caveats: TCR beta V- and J-gene trimming, according to a later analysis, was linked to a missense DCLRE1C variant. A previous analysis found most TCR beta V segments productive roughly 90% or roughly 30% of the time.

Primers for the PCR totalled 60 Vbeta and 13 Jbeta. Clones were read by immunoSEQ multiplex PCR, and TCRdb kept only the in-frame ones, dropping some. In the table there are about 200,000 clones, about four fifths of which are singletons. Comment on this clone: No antigen is known for it.

Healthy bone marrow donors supplied every sample. Germline V CDR1 and CDR2: ENHRY, SYGVKD. CDR3 length equals 13 residues. The receptor was derived from a male donor in good health and CMV-seropositive. The chain couples TRBV10-3 to TRBJ2-5; D is ambiguous. Judging by the DNA end, TRBJ2-7 fits better; the J call may be wrong. The specimen sequenced was PBMCs. The CDR3: CAIRSHETYEQYF. CDR3 coding DNA: TGTGCCATCCGGAGCCACGAAACCTACGAGCAGTACTTC.